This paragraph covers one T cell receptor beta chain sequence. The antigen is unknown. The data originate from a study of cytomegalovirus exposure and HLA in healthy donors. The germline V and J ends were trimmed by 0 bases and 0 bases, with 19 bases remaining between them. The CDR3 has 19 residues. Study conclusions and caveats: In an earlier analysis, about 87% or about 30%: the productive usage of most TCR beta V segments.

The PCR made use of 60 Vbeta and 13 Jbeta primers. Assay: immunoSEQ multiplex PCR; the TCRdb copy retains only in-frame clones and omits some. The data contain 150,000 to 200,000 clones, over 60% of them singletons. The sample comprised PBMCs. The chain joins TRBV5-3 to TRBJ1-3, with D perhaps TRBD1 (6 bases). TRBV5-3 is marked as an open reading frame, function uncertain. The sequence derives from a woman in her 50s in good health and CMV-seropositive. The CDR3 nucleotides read TGTGCCAGAAGCTTGGCGGGTGCCACAGGGAAACGCTCTGGAAACACCATATATTTT. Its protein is CARSLAGATGKRSGNTIYF.